Presented here are 15 T cell receptor beta chains from one specimen sequenced in a study of T cell responses to AZD1222 COVID-19 vaccine. Sequencing used immunoSEQ multiplex PCR; TCRdb keeps in-frame clones, though not all of them. Of 140,000 to 150,000 clones listed, approximately 94% are singletons. Here the sequenced sample was peripheral blood, taken on day 0 of AZD1222 vaccination. Receptors were obtained from an adult in good health.

This rearrangement joins TRBV5-1 to TRBJ2-1; D remains ambiguous. With 3 bases removed from V and 0 bases from J, the gap between germline ends came to 13 bases. Germline CDR1 is SGHRS and CDR2 is YFSETQ. The CDR3 sequence is 16 residues long. CDR3: CASSSVPPSSYNEQFF. The CDR3 nucleotides read TGCGCCAGCAGCTCTGTCCCGCCAAGCTCCTACAATGAGCAGTTCTTC.

This clone was seen only once. The same CDR3 is also encoded by other DNA sequences in this sample. The CDR3 protein is CASSPGQGAYEQYF. DNA of the CDR3: TGCGCCAGCAGCCCGGGACAGGGGGCCTACGAGCAGTACTTC. The chain uses TRBV5-1 and TRBJ2-7, with TRBD1 identical over 11 bases. The CDR3 has 14 residues. With V trimmed by 4 bases and J by 2 bases, 2 bases remained unmatched. The germline V gene encodes CDR1 SGHRS and CDR2 YFSETQ.

The chain combines TRBV19 with TRBJ1-6; unclear D gene. The CDR3 totals 16 residues. The V gene lost 0 bases and the J gene lost 11 bases, with 17 bases spanning the gap. Germline V gene data show CDR1 as LNHDA and CDR2 as SQIVND (reference sequence). In DNA form, the CDR3 reads TGTGCCAGTAGTATAGATCGTCCGAGGTCGGGGACACCCCTCCACTTT. It is translated as CASSIDRPRSGTPLHF.

This rearrangement joins TRBV28 to TRBJ1-2, with 7 bases matching TRBD1. This CDR3 is built from 14 residues. Unmatched junction bases numbered 9, after V lost 5 bases and J lost 6 bases. Germline lookup yields CDR1 MDHEN and CDR2 SYDVKM. CDR3 protein: CASSEGASGNGYTF. CDR3 DNA sequence: TGTGCCAGCAGTGAGGGGGCTAGTGGGAATGGCTACACCTTC.

The chain couples TRBV6-1 to TRBJ2-7; 7 nucleotides agree with TRBD1. The V gene end was trimmed by 2 bases and the J gene end by 2 bases; junction bases not matched to a gene: 0. This CDR3 spans 13 amino acids. Germline V gene sequence: CDR1 MNHNS, CDR2 SASEGT. Here the CDR3 reads CASSETGAYEQYF. The CDR3 coding sequence is TGTGCCAGCAGTGAAACAGGGGCCTACGAGCAGTACTTC.

V and J are TRBV3-1 (or the pseudogene TRBV3-2) and TRBJ2-2, with TRBD1 identical over 7 bases. The V gene's germline CDR1 is LGHDT and CDR2 YNNKEL (reference sequence). V shed 0 bases and J 0 bases; nucleotides not matched to a gene: 10. The CDR3 sequence is 19 residues long. The CDR3 spells CASSQDRGQRIANTGELFF. As DNA, the CDR3 is TGTGCCAGCAGCCAAGATAGGGGACAGCGTATAGCGAACACCGGGGAGCTGTTTTTT.

The gene calls are TRBV5-1 and TRBJ2-1, with 12 bases that match TRBD1. This CDR3 spans 15 amino acids. V shed 4 bases, J shed 9 bases, and the junction held 8 bases outside the gene matches. CDR1 and CDR2 from the germline V gene are SGHRS and YFSETQ. The CDR3 spells CASSQRDRGQGEQFF. The CDR3 DNA sequence: TGCGCCAGCAGCCAGCGGGACAGGGGGCAGGGTGAGCAGTTCTTC.

The V call is TRBV30, the J call TRBJ1-6; D is ambiguous. The CDR3 spans 12 residues. The germline V gene encodes CDR1 GTSNPN and CDR2 SVGIG (reference sequence). The ends were cut back, 0 bases at V and 9 bases at J, with 6 bases in the middle. CDR3 coding DNA: TGTGCCTGGAGTGTAGTCAGTTCACCCCTCCACTTT. It codes for CAWSVVSSPLHF.

The gene calls are TRBV7-2 and TRBJ2-3; 11 bases fit TRBD2. Trimming removed 5 bases from V and 5 bases from J; junction bases left unmatched: 6. The CDR3 is 15 amino acids. Germline CDR1 and CDR2: SGHTA and FQGNSA. For the CDR3, the DNA is TGTGCCAGCAGCAATAGCGGGGGGGCAGGAGATACGCAGTATTTT. Translation: CASSNSGGAGDTQYF.

V is TRBV6-5 and J is TRBJ2-3, with 12 bases lining up with TRBD2. V trimming: 6 bases; J trimming: 6 bases; junction bases outside the gene matches: 1. This CDR3 has 13 residues. Germline V gene data show CDR1 as MNHEY and CDR2 as SVGAGI. Here the CDR3 reads CASRGTSGDTQYF. Here the CDR3 DNA reads TGTGCCAGCAGGGGGACTAGCGGGGATACGCAGTATTTT.

This chain links TRBV5-1 with TRBJ1-2; 7 positions match TRBD1. Germline assignment: CDR1 SGHRS and CDR2 YFSETQ. CDR3 size: 15 residues. V dropped 2 bases and J dropped 6; count of bases not matched to a gene: 10. The CDR3 DNA follows: TGCGCCAGCAGCTTCAGGGGACAGATGCTTAATGGCTACACCTTC. Amino acids: CASSFRGQMLNGYTF.

J is TRBJ2-7 and V is TRBV5-1; the match to TRBD2 covers 8 bases. J was trimmed by 2 bases and V by 4 bases; bases with no gene match: 8. The V gene's germline CDR1 is SGHRS and CDR2 YFSETQ. The CDR3 extends over 15 amino acids. CDR3 coding DNA: TGCGCCAGCAGCCAAGGGACTAGTGGGACCTACGAGCAGTACTTC. Its translation: CASSQGTSGTYEQYF.

The rearrangement links TRBV29-1 to TRBJ1-1; D is unclear. The CDR3 contains 13 residues. The V gene lost 3 bases and the J gene lost 2 bases, with 10 bases spanning the gap. Germline CDR1 reads SQVTM; CDR2 reads ANQGSEA. The CDR3 loop reads CSVEETINTEAFF. In DNA form, the CDR3 reads TGCAGCGTTGAGGAGACTATAAACACTGAAGCTTTCTTT.

In regard to this clone: The germline gene is not matched at one end of the junction; a read error may be the cause. The chain carries TRBV29-1 and TRBJ1-2; D might be TRBD1 (5 bases). The CDR3 has 12 residues. Germline V gene data show CDR1 as SQVTM and CDR2 as ANQGSEA. CDR3 loop: CSVDRQGVRLAF. CDR3 coding DNA: TGCAGCGTTGATAGGCAGGGTGTGCGTCTGGCCTTC.

The chain couples TRBV5-4 to TRBJ1-1; 10 nucleotides agree with TRBD1. CDR1 and CDR2 (germline): SGHNT, YYREEE (reference sequence). V lost 5 bases and J lost 5; bases outside the gene matches: 12. The CDR3 consists of 16 residues. CDR3 DNA sequence: TGTGCCAGCAGTTCTCGAAAAGACAGGGGGCTAACTGAAGCTTTCTTT. Residues: CASSSRKDRGLTEAFF.